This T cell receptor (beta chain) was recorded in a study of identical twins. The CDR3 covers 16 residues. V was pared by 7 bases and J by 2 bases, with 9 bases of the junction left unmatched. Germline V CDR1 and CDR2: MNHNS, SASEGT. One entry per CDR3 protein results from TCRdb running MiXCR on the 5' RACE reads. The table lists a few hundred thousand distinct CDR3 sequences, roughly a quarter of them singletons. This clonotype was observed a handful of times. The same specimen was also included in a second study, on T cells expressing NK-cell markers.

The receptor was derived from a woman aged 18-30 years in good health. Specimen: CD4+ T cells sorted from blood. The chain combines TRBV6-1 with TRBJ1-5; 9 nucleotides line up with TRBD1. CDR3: CASIMGTGWGNQPQHF. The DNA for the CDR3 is TGTGCCAGCATAATGGGGACAGGGTGGGGCAATCAGCCCCAGCATTTT.